The present entry profiles one T cell receptor (beta chain) with its context. Its antigen remains unidentified. Assay: immunoSEQ multiplex PCR; the TCRdb copy retains only in-frame clones and omits some. The table includes tens of thousands of clones, 60% to 80% detected once. This specimen comes from a study of memory CD4+ T cells and cytomegalovirus serostatus. The wider study: Donors were healthy Belgian adults, fewer than ten CMV seropositive and roughly 25 seronegative. Broader study findings: Suggested: most of the CMV-linked TCR signature lies in CD4+ memory cells. A US-trained random forest predicted CMV serostatus with median AUC around 0.93.

The sort gate was single viable CD3+CD4+CD8-CD45RO+ cells for memory CD4+ T cells. Positive selection with CD4 microbeads enriched total CD4+ T cells. This receptor was taken from an adult in good health and CMV-seronegative. The sequencing input was memory CD4+ T cells from blood.

CDR3 bases: TGTGCCAGCAGCCGCCAACAGGGGCAACTGTTTTTT. This codes for CASSRQQGQLFF. The chain couples TRBV7-8 to TRBJ1-4; 7 nucleotides align to TRBD1. The ends lost 5 bases at V and 12 bases at J; junction bases unmatched: 6. CDR3 length equals 12 residues. The germline CDR1 and CDR2 sequences are SGHVS and FQNEAQ.